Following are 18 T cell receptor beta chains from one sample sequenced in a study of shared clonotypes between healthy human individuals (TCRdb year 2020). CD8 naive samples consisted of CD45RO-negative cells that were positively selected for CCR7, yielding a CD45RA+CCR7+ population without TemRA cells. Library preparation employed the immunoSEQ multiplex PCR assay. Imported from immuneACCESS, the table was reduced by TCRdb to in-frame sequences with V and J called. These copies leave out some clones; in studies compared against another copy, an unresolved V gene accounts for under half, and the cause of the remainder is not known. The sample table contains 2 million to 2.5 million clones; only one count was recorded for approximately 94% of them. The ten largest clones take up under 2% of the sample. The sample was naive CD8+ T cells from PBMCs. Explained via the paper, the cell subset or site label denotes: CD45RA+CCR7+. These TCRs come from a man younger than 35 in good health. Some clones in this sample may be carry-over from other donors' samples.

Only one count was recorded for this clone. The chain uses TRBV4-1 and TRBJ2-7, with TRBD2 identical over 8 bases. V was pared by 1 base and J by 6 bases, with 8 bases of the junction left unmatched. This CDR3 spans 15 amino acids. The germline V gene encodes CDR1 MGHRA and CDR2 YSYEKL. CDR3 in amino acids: CASSQVHGSGGEQYF. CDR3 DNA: TGCGCCAGCAGCCAAGTACACGGGAGCGGGGGCGAGCAGTACTTC.

CDR3 residues: CASREPTGSNIYEQYF. Written as DNA, the CDR3 is TGTGCCAGCAGGGAACCAACAGGTAGTAATATCTACGAGCAGTACTTC. The chain combines TRBV28 with TRBJ2-7, with a possible D match to TRBD1 (5 bases). Trimming shortened V by 6 bases and J by 3 bases, and 21 bases separated the two germline ends. Germline values: CDR1 MDHEN, CDR2 SYDVKM. CDR3 length: 16 amino acids.

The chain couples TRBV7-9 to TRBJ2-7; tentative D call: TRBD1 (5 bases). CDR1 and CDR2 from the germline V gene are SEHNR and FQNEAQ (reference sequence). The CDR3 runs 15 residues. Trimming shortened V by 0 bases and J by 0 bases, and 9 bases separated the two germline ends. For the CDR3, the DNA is TGTGCCAGCAGCTTAGCCTGGGGCAGCTCCTACGAGCAGTACTTC. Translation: CASSLAWGSSYEQYF. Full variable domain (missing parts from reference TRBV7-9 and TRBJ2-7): DTGVSQNPRHKITKRGQNVTFRCDPISEHNRLYWYRQTLGQGPEFLTYFQNEAQLEKSRLLSDRFSAERPKGSFSTLEIQRTEQGDSAMYLCASSLAWGSSYEQYFGPGTRLTVT.

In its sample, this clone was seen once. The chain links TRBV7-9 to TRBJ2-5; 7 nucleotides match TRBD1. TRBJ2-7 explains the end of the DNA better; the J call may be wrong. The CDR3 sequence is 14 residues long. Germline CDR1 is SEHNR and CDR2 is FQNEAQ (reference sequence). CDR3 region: CASSGRDRAYEQYF. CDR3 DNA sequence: TGTGCCAGCAGCGGACGGGACAGAGCCTACGAGCAGTACTTC.

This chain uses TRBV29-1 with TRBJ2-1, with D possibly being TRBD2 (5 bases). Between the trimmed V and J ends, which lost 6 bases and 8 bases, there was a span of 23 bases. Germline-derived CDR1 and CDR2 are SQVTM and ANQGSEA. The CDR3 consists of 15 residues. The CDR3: CSVVFSSGPWDEQFF. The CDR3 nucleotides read TGCAGCGTCGTTTTTTCGAGCGGACCCTGGGATGAGCAGTTCTTC.

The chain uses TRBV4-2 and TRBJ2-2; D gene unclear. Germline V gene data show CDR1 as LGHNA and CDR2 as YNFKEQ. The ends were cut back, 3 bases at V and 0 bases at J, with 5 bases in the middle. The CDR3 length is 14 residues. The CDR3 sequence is CASSQDTNTGELFF. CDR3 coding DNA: TGTGCCAGCAGCCAGGATACGAACACCGGGGAGCTGTTTTTT.

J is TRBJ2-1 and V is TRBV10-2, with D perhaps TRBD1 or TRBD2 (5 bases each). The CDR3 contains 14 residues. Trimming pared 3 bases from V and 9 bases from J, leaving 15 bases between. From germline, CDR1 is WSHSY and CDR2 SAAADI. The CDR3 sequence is CASSEEKRGGEQFF. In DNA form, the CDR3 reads TGCGCCAGCAGTGAAGAGAAGAGGGGCGGTGAGCAGTTCTTC.

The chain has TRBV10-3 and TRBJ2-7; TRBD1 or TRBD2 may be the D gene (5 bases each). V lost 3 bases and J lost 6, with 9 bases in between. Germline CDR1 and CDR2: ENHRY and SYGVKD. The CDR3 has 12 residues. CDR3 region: CAISDEGLEQYF. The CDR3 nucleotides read TGTGCCATCAGTGACGAGGGGCTCGAGCAGTACTTC.

CDR3 sequence: CASSYLGDSTDTQYF. CDR3 sequence (DNA): TGTGCCAGCAGCTATTTGGGGGACAGCACAGATACGCAGTATTTT. The V call is TRBV7-9, the J call TRBJ2-3; D assignment may be TRBD1 or TRBD2 (5 bases each). This CDR3 has 15 amino acids. With 4 bases removed from V and 0 bases from J, the gap between germline ends came to 11 bases. The V gene's germline CDR1 is SEHNR and CDR2 FQNEAQ (reference sequence). The full variable domain, rest sourced from reference TRBV7-9 and TRBJ2-3, is DTGVSQNPRHKITKRGQNVTFRCDPISEHNRLYWYRQTLGQGPEFLTYFQNEAQLEKSRLLSDRFSAERPKGSFSTLEIQRTEQGDSAMYLCASSYLGDSTDTQYFGPGTRLTVL.

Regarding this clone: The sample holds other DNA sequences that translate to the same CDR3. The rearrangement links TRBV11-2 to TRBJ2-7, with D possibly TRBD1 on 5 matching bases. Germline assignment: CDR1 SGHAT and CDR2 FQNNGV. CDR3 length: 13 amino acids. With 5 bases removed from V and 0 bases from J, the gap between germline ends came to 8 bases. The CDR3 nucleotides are TGTGCCAGCAGCCTGACAGCCTCCTACGAGCAGTACTTC. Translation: CASSLTASYEQYF.

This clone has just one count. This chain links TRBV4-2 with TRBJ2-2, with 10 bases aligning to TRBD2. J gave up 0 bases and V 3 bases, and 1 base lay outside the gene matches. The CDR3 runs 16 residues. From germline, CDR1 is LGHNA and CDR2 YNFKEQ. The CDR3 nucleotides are TGTGCCAGCAGCCAGGGACTAGCGCCGAACACCGGGGAGCTGTTTTTT. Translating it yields CASSQGLAPNTGELFF.

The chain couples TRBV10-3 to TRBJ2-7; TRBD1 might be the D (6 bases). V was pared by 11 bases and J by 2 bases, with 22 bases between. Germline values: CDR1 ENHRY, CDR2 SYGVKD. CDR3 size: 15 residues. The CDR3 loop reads CAGATDRAYPYEQYF. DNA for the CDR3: TGTGCCGGAGCTACGGACAGAGCTTACCCCTACGAGCAGTACTTC.

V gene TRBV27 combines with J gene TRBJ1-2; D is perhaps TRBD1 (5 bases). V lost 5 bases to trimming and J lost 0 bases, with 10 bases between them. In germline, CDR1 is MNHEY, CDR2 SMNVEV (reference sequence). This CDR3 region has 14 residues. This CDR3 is CASSQTGSNYGYTF. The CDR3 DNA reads TGTGCCAGCAGTCAAACAGGTTCTAACTATGGCTACACCTTC.

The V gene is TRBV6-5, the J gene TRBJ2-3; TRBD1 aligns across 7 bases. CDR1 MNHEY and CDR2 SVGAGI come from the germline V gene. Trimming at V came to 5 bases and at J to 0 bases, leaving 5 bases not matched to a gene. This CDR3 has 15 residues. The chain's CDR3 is CASSADRTSTDTQYF. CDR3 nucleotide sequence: TGTGCCAGCAGTGCGGACAGGACTAGCACAGATACGCAGTATTTT.

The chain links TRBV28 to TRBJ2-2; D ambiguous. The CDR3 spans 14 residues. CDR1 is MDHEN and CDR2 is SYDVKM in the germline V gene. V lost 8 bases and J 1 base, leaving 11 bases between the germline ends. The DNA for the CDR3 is TGTGCCAGCCTCGGACGGCGGAACACCGGGGAGCTGTTTTTT. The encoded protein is CASLGRRNTGELFF.

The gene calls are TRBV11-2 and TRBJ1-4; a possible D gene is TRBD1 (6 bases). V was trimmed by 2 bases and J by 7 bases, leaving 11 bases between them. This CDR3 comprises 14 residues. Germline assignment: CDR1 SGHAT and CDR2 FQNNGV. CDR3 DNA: TGTGCCAGCAGCTTATTCTACAGGGTTGAAAAACTGTTTTTT. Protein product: CASSLFYRVEKLFF.

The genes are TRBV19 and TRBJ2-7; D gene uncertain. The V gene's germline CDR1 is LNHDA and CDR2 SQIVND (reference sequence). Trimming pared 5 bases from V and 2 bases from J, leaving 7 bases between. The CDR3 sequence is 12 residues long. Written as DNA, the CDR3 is TGTGCCAGTAGTGCCACGCCCTACGAGCAGTACTTC. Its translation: CASSATPYEQYF.

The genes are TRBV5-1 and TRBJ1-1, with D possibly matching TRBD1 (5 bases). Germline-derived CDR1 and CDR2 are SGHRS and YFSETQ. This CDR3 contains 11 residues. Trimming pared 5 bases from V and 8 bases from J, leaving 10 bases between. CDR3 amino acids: CASRGGPEAFF. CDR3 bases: TGCGCCAGCAGGGGGGGACCCGAAGCTTTCTTT.